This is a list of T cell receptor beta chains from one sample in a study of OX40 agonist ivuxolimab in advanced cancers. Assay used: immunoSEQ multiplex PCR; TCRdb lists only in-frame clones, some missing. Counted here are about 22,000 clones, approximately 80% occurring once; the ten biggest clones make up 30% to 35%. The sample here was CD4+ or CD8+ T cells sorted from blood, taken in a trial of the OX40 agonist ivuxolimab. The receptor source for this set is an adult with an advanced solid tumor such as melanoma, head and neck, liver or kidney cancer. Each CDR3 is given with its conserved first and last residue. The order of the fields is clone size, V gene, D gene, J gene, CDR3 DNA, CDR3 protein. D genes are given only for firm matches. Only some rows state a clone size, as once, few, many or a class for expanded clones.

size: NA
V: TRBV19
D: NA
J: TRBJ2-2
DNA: TGTGCCAGTACCGGCCAGAACACCGGGGAGCTGTTTTTT
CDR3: CASTGQNTGELFF

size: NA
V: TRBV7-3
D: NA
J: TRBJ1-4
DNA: TGCGCCAGCAGCCAAGAGGGGAGGGTCGAACTGTTTTTT
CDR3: CASSQEGRVELFF

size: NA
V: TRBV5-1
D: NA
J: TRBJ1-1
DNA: TGCGCCAGCAGGGGCCAGTCCACCTCCATGATGAACACTGAAGCTTTCTTT
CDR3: CASRGQSTSMMNTEAFF

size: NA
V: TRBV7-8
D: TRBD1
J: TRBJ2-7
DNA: TGTGCCAGCAGTTCCACGAACCCCGGGACAGGGGCCCACGAGCAGTACTTC
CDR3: CASSSTNPGTGAHEQYF

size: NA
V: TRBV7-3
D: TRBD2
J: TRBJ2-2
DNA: TGTGCCAGCAGACTAGCGGGGAACACCGGGGAGCTGTTTTTT
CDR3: CASRLAGNTGELFF

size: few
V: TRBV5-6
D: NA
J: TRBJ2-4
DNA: TGTGCCAGCAGCTTGGAGGGGTACCTAGCCAAAAACATTCAGTACTTC
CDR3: CASSLEGYLAKNIQYF

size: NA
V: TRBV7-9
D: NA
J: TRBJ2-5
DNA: TGTGCCAGCAGCTTAGCGTTTGCAGGGGCAGGGGAGACCCAGTACTTC
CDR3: CASSLAFAGAGETQYF

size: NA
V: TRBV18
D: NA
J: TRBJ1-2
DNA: TGTGCCAGCTCACCAGTGGCAGGGAAAAGGAATTGCTACACCTTC
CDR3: CASSPVAGKRNCYTF

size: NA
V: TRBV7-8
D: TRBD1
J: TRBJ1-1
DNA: TGTGCCAGCAGCTTCACACCCGGGACAGGGGGTATGAACACTGAAGCTTTCTTT
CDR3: CASSFTPGTGGMNTEAFF

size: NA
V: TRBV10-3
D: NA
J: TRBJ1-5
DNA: TGTGCCATCAGTGAAGCACAGGGTAGCAATCAGCCCCAGCATTTT
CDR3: CAISEAQGSNQPQHF

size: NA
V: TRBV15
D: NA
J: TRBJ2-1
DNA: TGTGCCACCAGCATACTAGCCGGGGGGCGCTTTGGCAATGAGCAGTTCTTC
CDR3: CATSILAGGRFGNEQFF

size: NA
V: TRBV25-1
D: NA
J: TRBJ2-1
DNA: TGTGCCAGCAGTAGCCCCTATGTCTCCTACAATGAGCAGTTCTTC
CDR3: CASSSPYVSYNEQFF

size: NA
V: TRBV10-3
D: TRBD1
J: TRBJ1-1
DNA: TGTGCCATCGGCCGTTCGACAGGGGATACTGAAGCTTTCTTT
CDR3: CAIGRSTGDTEAFF

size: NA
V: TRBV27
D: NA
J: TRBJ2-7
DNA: TGTGCCAGCAGTTTGGGGGGTGTCGAGCAGTACTTC
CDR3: CASSLGGVEQYF

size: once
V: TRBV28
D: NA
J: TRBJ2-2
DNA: TGTGCCAGCAGTTACGGGGGTTGGGCCGGGGAGCTGTTTTTT
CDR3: CASSYGGWAGELFF

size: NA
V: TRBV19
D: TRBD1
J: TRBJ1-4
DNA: TGTGCCAGTAGTCAGCAGACAGGGGGGGATGAAAAACTGTTTTTT
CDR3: CASSQQTGGDEKLFF

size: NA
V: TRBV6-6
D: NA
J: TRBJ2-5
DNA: TGTGCCAGCAGTTACTACGGCGGAAAAGAGACCCAGTACTTC
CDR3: CASSYYGGKETQYF

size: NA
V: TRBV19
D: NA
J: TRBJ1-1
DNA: TGTGCCAGTAGTAGGAAGAGGGGACCGACGAACACTGAAGCTTTCTTT
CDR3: CASSRKRGPTNTEAFF

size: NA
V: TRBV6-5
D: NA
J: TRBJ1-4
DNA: TGTGCCAGCAGTTACTTAGGTGATGAAAAACTGTTTTTT
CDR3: CASSYLGDEKLFF

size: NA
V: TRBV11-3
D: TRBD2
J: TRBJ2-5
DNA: TGTGCCAGCAGCTTGGGGACTAGCGGGGGACAAGAGACCCAGTACTTC
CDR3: CASSLGTSGGQETQYF

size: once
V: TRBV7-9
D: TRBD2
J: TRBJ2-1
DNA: TGTGCCAGCAGCGACGGACTAGCGGGAAGCTCCTACAATGAGCAGTTCTTC
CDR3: CASSDGLAGSSYNEQFF

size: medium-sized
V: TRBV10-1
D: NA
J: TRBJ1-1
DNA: TGCGCCAGCATGAACAGGGAGAACACTGAAGCTTTCTTT
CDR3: CASMNRENTEAFF

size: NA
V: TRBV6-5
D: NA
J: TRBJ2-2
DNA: TGTGCCAGCAGTTACTCGAGCAGGGTTCGTGGGGAGCTGTTTTTT
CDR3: CASSYSSRVRGELFF

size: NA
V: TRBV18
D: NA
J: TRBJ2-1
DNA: TGTGCCAGCCACCCTCCCGGATCAACCCATGAGCAGTTCTTC
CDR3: CASHPPGSTHEQFF

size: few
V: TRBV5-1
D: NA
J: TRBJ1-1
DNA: TGCGCCAGCAGCTTGGAAGTGGGTATTGAAGCTTTCTTT
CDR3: CASSLEVGIEAFF

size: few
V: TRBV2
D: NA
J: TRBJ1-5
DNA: TGTGCCAGCAGTGAAATCCAGTATAGCAATCAGCCCCAGCATTTT
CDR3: CASSEIQYSNQPQHF

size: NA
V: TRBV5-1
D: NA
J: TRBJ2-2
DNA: TGCGCCAGCAGCCACTTCGGTCCCCCACGGGGCACCGGGGAGCTGTTTTTT
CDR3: CASSHFGPPRGTGELFF

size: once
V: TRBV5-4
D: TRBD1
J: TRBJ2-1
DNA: TGTGCCAGCAGCTTGGGGGACAGGGGGCTCGATGAGCAGTTCTTC
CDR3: CASSLGDRGLDEQFF

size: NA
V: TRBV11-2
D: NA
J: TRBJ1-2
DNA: TGTGCCAGCAGCTTAGATGGGGGGCTGCAGGGAAACCGCTATGGCTACACCTTC
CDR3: CASSLDGGLQGNRYGYTF

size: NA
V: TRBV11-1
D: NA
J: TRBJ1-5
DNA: TGTGCCAGCAGCTTAGGCCAGGGGAGCAATCAGCCCCAGCATTTT
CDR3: CASSLGQGSNQPQHF

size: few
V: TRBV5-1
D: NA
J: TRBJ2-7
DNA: TGCGCCAGCAGCCACCGGGAGTTCTCCTACGAGCAGTACTTC
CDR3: CASSHREFSYEQYF

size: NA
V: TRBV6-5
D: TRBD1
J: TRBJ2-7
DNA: TGTGCCAGCAGTTCTCCGGGACAGTTATACGAGCAGTACTTC
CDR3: CASSSPGQLYEQYF

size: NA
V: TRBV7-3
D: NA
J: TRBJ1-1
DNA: TGTGCCAGCAGCCTAGGGGCCTCTATGAACACTGAAGCTTTCTTT
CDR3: CASSLGASMNTEAFF

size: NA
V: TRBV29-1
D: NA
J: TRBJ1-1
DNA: TGCAGCGTTGTTCGGGCAGCGATCACTGAAGCTTTCTTT
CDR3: CSVVRAAITEAFF

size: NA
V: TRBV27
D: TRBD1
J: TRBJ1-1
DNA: TGTGCCAGCAGGGTCCAGGGGGCGCGGAGGGCTACTGAAGCTTTCTTT
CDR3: CASRVQGARRATEAFF

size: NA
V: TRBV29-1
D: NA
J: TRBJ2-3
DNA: TGCAGCGTTCGGGTAGGGGTCGGAGCTACGCAGTATTTT
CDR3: CSVRVGVGATQYF

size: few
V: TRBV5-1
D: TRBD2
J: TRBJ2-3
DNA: TGCGCCAGCAGCTTGGGTTCTAGCGGGAGCACAGATACGCAGTATTTT
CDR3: CASSLGSSGSTDTQYF

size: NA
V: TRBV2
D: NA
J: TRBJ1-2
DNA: TGTGCCAGCAGCACGCTGACAGTCTATGGCTACACCTTC
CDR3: CASSTLTVYGYTF